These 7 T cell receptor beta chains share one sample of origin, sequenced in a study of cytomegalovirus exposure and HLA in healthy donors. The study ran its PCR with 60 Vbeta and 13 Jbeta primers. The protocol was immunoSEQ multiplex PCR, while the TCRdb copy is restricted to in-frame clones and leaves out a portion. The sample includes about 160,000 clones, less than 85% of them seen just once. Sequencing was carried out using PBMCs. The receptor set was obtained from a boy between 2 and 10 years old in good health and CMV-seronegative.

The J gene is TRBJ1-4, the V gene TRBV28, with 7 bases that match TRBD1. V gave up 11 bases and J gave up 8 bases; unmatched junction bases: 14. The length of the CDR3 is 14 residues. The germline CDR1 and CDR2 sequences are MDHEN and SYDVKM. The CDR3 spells CAVDEGGAREKLFF. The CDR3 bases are TGTGCCGTTGACGAAGGGGGCGCAAGGGAAAAACTGTTTTTT.

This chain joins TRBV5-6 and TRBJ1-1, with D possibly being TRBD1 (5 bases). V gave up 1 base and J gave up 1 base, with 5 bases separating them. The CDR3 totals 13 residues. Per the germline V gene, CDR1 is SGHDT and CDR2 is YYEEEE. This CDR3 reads CASSLQGNTEAFF. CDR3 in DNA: TGTGCCAGCAGCTTGCAGGGGAACACTGAAGCTTTCTTT.

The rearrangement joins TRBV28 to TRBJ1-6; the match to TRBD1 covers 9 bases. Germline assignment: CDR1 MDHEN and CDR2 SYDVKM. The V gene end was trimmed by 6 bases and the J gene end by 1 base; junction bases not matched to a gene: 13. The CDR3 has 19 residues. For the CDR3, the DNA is TGTGCCAGCAGCTCGGTCCCGGGACAGGGAGGATCCTATAATTCACCCCTCCACTTT. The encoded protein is CASSSVPGQGGSYNSPLHF.

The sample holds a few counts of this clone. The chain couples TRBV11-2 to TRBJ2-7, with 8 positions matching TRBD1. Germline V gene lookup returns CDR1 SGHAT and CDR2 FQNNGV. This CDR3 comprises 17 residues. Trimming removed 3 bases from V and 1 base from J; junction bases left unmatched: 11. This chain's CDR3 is CASSLGPAGGSSYEQYV. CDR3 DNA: TGTGCCAGCAGCTTGGGGCCGGCAGGGGGCTCTTCCTACGAGCAGTACGTC.

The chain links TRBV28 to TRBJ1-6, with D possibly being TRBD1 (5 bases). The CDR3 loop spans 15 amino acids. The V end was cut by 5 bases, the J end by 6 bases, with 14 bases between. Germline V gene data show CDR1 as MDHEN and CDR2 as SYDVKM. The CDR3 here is CASSTPPQGNSPLHF. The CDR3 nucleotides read TGTGCCAGCAGTACGCCCCCGCAGGGTAATTCACCCCTCCACTTT.

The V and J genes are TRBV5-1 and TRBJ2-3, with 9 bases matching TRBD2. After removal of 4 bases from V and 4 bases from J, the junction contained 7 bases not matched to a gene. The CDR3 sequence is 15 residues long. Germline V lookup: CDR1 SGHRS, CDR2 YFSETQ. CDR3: CASSRAAGGPDTQYF. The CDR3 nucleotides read TGCGCCAGCAGCCGAGCGGCGGGAGGGCCAGATACGCAGTATTTT.

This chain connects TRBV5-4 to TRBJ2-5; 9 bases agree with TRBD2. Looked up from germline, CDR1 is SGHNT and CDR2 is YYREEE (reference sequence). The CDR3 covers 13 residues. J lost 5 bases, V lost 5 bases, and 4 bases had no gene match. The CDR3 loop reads CASRLAGAETQYF. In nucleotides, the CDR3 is TGTGCCAGCAGATTAGCGGGGGCGGAGACCCAGTACTTC.